This paragraph covers one TCR beta chain sequence. Authors' analysis steps: How many nucleated cells were present was estimated from reference gene primer amplification. The method was immunoSEQ multiplex PCR; TCRdb's version includes in-frame clones alone and lacks a portion of them. V and J calls plus clone size are reproduced from that table; the DNA served to infer D and trimming. Here the sample spans about 190,000 clones, more than 70% being singletons. This entry belongs to a study of blood T cell repertoires in COVID-19. At the level of the study: COVID-19 samples from acute and convalescent phases originated in the United States, Italy and Spain. Sample material is recorded as cDNA or gDNA derived from T cells, B-cell-depleted T cells, or PBMCs.

Between the trimmed V and J ends, which lost 4 bases and 7 bases, there was a span of 22 bases. There are 15 residues in the CDR3. The germline V gene has CDR1 GTSNPN and CDR2 SVGIG (reference sequence). This chain uses TRBV30 with TRBJ1-2; no reliable D call. The source material was peripheral blood. The TCR was taken from a man in his late teens or twenties with active or convalescent COVID-19. Written as DNA, the CDR3 is TGTGCCTGGATCCCAAGACTCCGCTTAAAGAGTGGCTACACCTTC. Its translation: CAWIPRLRLKSGYTF.